Shown below are 31 T cell receptor beta chains from a single sample sequenced in a study of cytomegalovirus exposure and HLA in healthy donors. PCR was performed using 60 Vbeta and 13 Jbeta primers. The repertoire was sequenced with immunoSEQ multiplex PCR; TCRdb's copy has only in-frame clones and lacks some. The sample holds 100,000 or so clones, 76% seen once. The sample comprised PBMCs. The receptors originated from a woman aged 45-59 years in good health and CMV-seropositive.

This clone was recorded once. The CDR3 spells CASSGQGRLIIDEQYF. DNA of the CDR3: TGTGCCAGCAGTGGACAGGGGAGGTTGATAATCGACGAGCAGTACTTC. The chain uses TRBV2 and TRBJ2-7; 8 nucleotides align to TRBD1. CDR1 SNHLY and CDR2 FYNNEI come from the germline V gene. The CDR3 runs 16 residues. The ends lost 4 bases at V and 5 bases at J; junction bases unmatched: 13.

This clone turned up a few times. The chain employs TRBV6-6 and TRBJ2-7; 9 bases are shared with TRBD2. The V segment lost 0 bases and the J segment 1 base; nucleotides outside the gene matches: 4. This CDR3 comprises 16 residues. Germline assignment: CDR1 MNHNY and CDR2 SVGAGI (reference sequence). As DNA, the CDR3 is TGTGCCAGCAGTTACTCTCGCGGGGGGGTATCCTACGAGCAGTACTTC. Protein: CASSYSRGGVSYEQYF.

The chain joins TRBV2 to TRBJ2-5, with TRBD2 matching over 11 bases. Trimming at V came to 6 bases and at J to 2 bases, leaving 5 bases not matched to a gene. Germline V CDR1 and CDR2: SNHLY, FYNNEI. CDR3 length: 15 residues. The CDR3 sequence is CASSPRTSGQETQYF. The CDR3, as DNA: TGTGCCAGCAGCCCTAGGACTAGCGGGCAAGAGACCCAGTACTTC.

The chain employs TRBV7-9 and TRBJ1-2, with 8 bases aligning to TRBD1. The junction had 7 bases not matched to a gene; V was cut back by 0 bases and J by 7 bases. The germline V gene has CDR1 SEHNR and CDR2 FQNEAQ (reference sequence). This CDR3 is 15 amino acids long. The CDR3 DNA reads as TGTGCCAGCAGCTTAGCGGGGAGACAGGGGTTTGGCTACACCTTC. Its translation: CASSLAGRQGFGYTF.

This chain links TRBV7-9 with TRBJ2-5; 12 nucleotides match TRBD2. Germline CDR1 SEHNR, CDR2 FQNEAQ (reference sequence). The CDR3 extends over 16 amino acids. V lost 6 bases and J lost 0; bases outside the gene matches: 5. The CDR3 loop reads CASRLAGGYYQETQYF. Written as DNA, the CDR3 is TGTGCCAGCAGACTAGCGGGGGGATACTACCAAGAGACCCAGTACTTC.

To note about this clone: An end of the junction differs from the germline gene, which may be a read error. The V gene is TRBV7-9, the J gene TRBJ1-5, with 7 bases that match TRBD1. The CDR3 is made up of 15 amino acids. Germline V gene lookup returns CDR1 SEHNR and CDR2 FQNEAQ (reference sequence). CDR3 sequence (DNA): TGTTCCAGCAGCAGAGACAGGGTGAGCAATCAGCCCCAGCATTTT. It is translated as CSSSRDRVSNQPQHF.

CDR3 loop: CASSGEGTYNEQFF. The CDR3 DNA reads TGCGCCAGCAGTGGTGAAGGGACTTACAATGAGCAGTTCTTC. This chain connects TRBV4-1 to TRBJ2-1; D is perhaps TRBD2 (6 bases). Germline assignment: CDR1 MGHRA and CDR2 YSYEKL. This CDR3 has 14 residues. V was pared by 6 bases and J by 4 bases, with 13 bases between.

This clone was seen a handful of times. The chain combines TRBV15 with TRBJ1-5; TRBD1 matches 10 bases. Losses at the gene ends were 1 base for V and 8 bases for J; bases not matched to a gene: 5. The CDR3 runs to 15 residues. CDR1 and CDR2 from the germline V gene are LNHNV and YYDKDF (reference sequence). As DNA, the CDR3 is TGTGCCACCAGCAGAGGGGACAGGGGCGGTGAGCCCCAGCATTTT. Amino acid sequence: CATSRGDRGGEPQHF.

The V call is TRBV2, the J call TRBJ1-1, with 8 nucleotides matching TRBD1. The J segment lost 10 bases and the V segment lost 6 bases, leaving 16 bases of the junction unmatched. This CDR3 has 15 residues. Germline loops: CDR1 SNHLY, CDR2 FYNNEI. CDR3 DNA sequence: TGTGCCAGCAGCGAGGGACAGGAAAGGACCGTTGGAGCTTTCTTT. Its protein product is CASSEGQERTVGAFF.

On this clone itself: An end of the junction differs from the germline gene, which may be a read error. The chain uses TRBV7-7 and TRBJ2-5, with D maybe TRBD1 (5 bases). The germline gives CDR1 SSHAT, CDR2 FNYEAQ (reference sequence). The CDR3 loop spans 15 amino acids. CDR3 in amino acids: CASSLTDSYQETQYF. The CDR3 DNA reads as TGTGCTAGCAGCTTAACCGACAGTTACCAAGAGACCCAGTACTTC.

The CDR3 region is CASSLASKGHTEAFF. The CDR3 DNA is TGTGCCAGCAGCTTGGCCTCGAAGGGGCACACTGAAGCTTTCTTT. The rearrangement links TRBV5-4 to TRBJ1-1; weak D call: TRBD1 (5 bases). The CDR3 runs to 15 residues. Germline CDR1 and CDR2: SGHNT and YYREEE (reference sequence). Trimming took off 0 bases at V and 3 bases at J, with 12 bases between the two ends.

The V and J genes are TRBV7-2 and TRBJ2-2; no reliable D call. Deletions cut 3 bases from V and 3 bases from J, with 8 bases between. Germline CDR1 is SGHTA and CDR2 is FQGNSA. CDR3 size: 14 residues. CDR3 residues: CASSLGPYTGELFF. The CDR3 DNA reads TGTGCCAGCAGCTTGGGCCCTTACACCGGGGAGCTGTTTTTT.

In this sample, this clone turned up once. CDR3 nucleotides: TGTGCCAGCTCACCGGGACTAGCGGGAAACTACAATGAGCAGTTCTTC. Translated: CASSPGLAGNYNEQFF. The chain combines TRBV18 with TRBJ2-1, with 13 positions matching TRBD2. Germline values: CDR1 KGHSH, CDR2 LQKENI. Germline trimming cut 3 bases from V and 3 bases from J; bases unmatched to any gene: 2. The CDR3 is 16 residues long.

The chain links TRBV9 to TRBJ1-2; 7 bases agree with TRBD1. V shed 4 bases and J 4 bases; nucleotides not matched to a gene: 7. CDR1 is SGDLS, CDR2 YYNGEE, per germline. This CDR3 has 14 residues. The CDR3 sequence is CASSPQTGLYGYTF. CDR3 in DNA: TGTGCCAGCAGCCCCCAGACAGGGCTCTATGGCTACACCTTC.

V gene TRBV7-9 combines with J gene TRBJ1-5; 8 nucleotides match TRBD1. Germline trimming cut 1 base from V and 2 bases from J; bases unmatched to any gene: 1. The CDR3 has 15 amino acids. From germline, CDR1 is SEHNR and CDR2 FQNEAQ (reference sequence). CDR3: CASSLETGGNQPQHF. Here the CDR3 DNA reads TGTGCCAGCAGCTTAGAGACAGGGGGCAATCAGCCCCAGCATTTT.

The chain has TRBV2 and TRBJ2-2; D is uncertain. The CDR3 is made up of 16 amino acids. Trimming stripped 8 bases from V and 4 bases from J, with 20 bases between. Looked up from germline, CDR1 is SNHLY and CDR2 is FYNNEI. This chain's CDR3 is CASGPTSVVITGELFF. The CDR3 nucleotides read TGTGCCAGCGGTCCCACAAGCGTAGTCATCACCGGGGAGCTGTTTTTT.

This chain joins TRBV4-1 and TRBJ1-4; no reliable D call. This CDR3 comprises 12 residues. Deletions cut 4 bases from V and 5 bases from J, with 5 bases between. CDR1 is MGHRA, CDR2 YSYEKL, per germline. In DNA, the CDR3 is TGCGCCAGCAGCCTCCCGAATGAAAAACTGTTTTTT. Translating gives CASSLPNEKLFF.

The chain employs TRBV7-8 and TRBJ2-3; 11 bases map to TRBD2. The CDR3 totals 19 residues. The germline gives CDR1 SGHVS, CDR2 FQNEAQ. The V gene end was trimmed by 5 bases and the J gene end by 4 bases; junction bases not matched to a gene: 17. Written as DNA, the CDR3 is TGTGCCAGCAGCCCAGCCCGAACTAGCGGGAGACGGTCAGCAGATACGCAGTATTTT. Amino acids: CASSPARTSGRRSADTQYF. Full variable domain (missing parts from reference TRBV7-8 and TRBJ2-3): GAGVSQSPRYKVAKRGQDVALRCDPISGHVSLFWYQQALGQGPEFLTYFQNEAQLDKSGLPSDRFFAERPEGSVSTLKIQRTQQEDSAVYLCASSPARTSGRRSADTQYFGPGTRLTVL.

V usage is TRBV7-8 and J usage is TRBJ2-2; maybe TRBD2 (5 bases). V was clipped by 4 bases and J by 4 bases, with 10 bases between them. This CDR3 has 14 amino acids. Per germline, CDR1 SGHVS and CDR2 FQNEAQ. The CDR3 reads CASSSGSPTGELFF. The CDR3 nucleotides are TGTGCCAGCAGCTCGGGGAGTCCCACCGGGGAGCTGTTTTTT.

This clone was seen a single time. The CDR3: CASTSEPGQGIGTEAFF. The CDR3 coding sequence is TGTGCCAGTACCAGCGAGCCGGGACAGGGGATTGGCACTGAAGCTTTCTTT. The V gene is TRBV19, the J gene TRBJ1-1; TRBD1 matches at 10 bases. With 7 bases clipped from V and 4 bases from J, the junction kept 15 bases outside the gene matches. CDR1 is LNHDA and CDR2 is SQIVND in the germline V gene (reference sequence). This CDR3 spans 17 amino acids.

The chain joins TRBV19 to TRBJ2-3; 8 bases are shared with TRBD2. J was trimmed by 0 bases and V by 10 bases; bases with no gene match: 0. Per germline, CDR1 LNHDA and CDR2 SQIVND (reference sequence). The CDR3 totals 12 residues. In nucleotides, the CDR3 is TGTGCCACTAGCGGGAGCACAGATACGCAGTATTTT. It specifies CATSGSTDTQYF.

V is TRBV18 and J is TRBJ1-2; TRBD1 matches at 7 bases. The CDR3 is 13 residues long. The germline CDR1 and CDR2 sequences are KGHSH and LQKENI. The V and J ends lost 1 base and 8 bases, in that order; junction bases with no gene match: 4. CDR3 sequence reads: CASSPQSGGGYTF. The CDR3 region has the DNA TGTGCCAGCTCACCACAGTCAGGGGGAGGCTACACCTTC. The whole variable domain, remainder taken from reference TRBV18 and TRBJ1-2, is NAGVMQNPRHLVRRRGQEARLRCSPMKGHSHVYWYRQLPEEGLKFMVYLQKENIIDESGMPKERFSAEFPKEGPSILRIQQVVRGDSAAYFCASSPQSGGGYTFGSGTRLTVV.

This rearrangement joins TRBV5-1 to TRBJ2-3; TRBD1 agrees at 7 bases. The germline V gene has CDR1 SGHRS and CDR2 YFSETQ. This CDR3 contains 16 residues. With 4 bases clipped from V and 1 base from J, the junction kept 9 bases outside the gene matches. CDR3 sequence: CASSADRVMGTDTQYF. In DNA, the CDR3 is TGCGCCAGCAGCGCTGACAGGGTCATGGGCACAGATACGCAGTATTTT.

The CDR3 loop reads CASSRKMDLNTGELFF. The DNA of the CDR3 is TGTGCCAGCTCTCGTAAAATGGACTTAAACACCGGGGAGCTGTTTTTT. This chain links TRBV27 with TRBJ2-2, with D possibly TRBD2 on 5 matching bases. The germline V gene has CDR1 MNHEY and CDR2 SMNVEV (reference sequence). CDR3 size: 16 residues. V lost 8 bases, J lost 2 bases, and 18 bases lay in between.

This chain connects TRBV7-9 to TRBJ2-4, with D maybe TRBD2 (7 bases). CDR3 length equals 16 residues. V lost 5 bases and J lost 8, with 22 bases in between. From germline, CDR1 is SEHNR and CDR2 FQNEAQ (reference sequence). This CDR3 reads CASSRGTGGGTDIQYF. The CDR3 bases are TGTGCCAGCAGCCGAGGGACGGGGGGCGGTACGGACATTCAGTACTTC.

The gene calls are TRBV6-1 and TRBJ1-1; D may be TRBD1 (5 bases). The germline gives CDR1 MNHNS, CDR2 SASEGT. The CDR3 is 14 residues long. The V end was cut by 5 bases, the J end by 0 bases, with 10 bases between. In DNA form, the CDR3 reads TGTGCCAGCAGTCAAGGACACTTGAACACTGAAGCTTTCTTT. It specifies CASSQGHLNTEAFF.

The rearrangement joins TRBV4-2 to TRBJ2-4, with D tentatively TRBD1 (5 bases). The germline V and J ends were trimmed by 2 bases and 7 bases, with 12 bases remaining between them. This CDR3 has 14 residues. The germline V gene has CDR1 LGHNA and CDR2 YNFKEQ. In DNA, the CDR3 is TGTGCCAGCAGCCAATGGTCAGGGCCGAACATTCAGTACTTC. Translating it yields CASSQWSGPNIQYF.

This clone occurred a few times. J is TRBJ2-1 and V is TRBV30, with 9 nucleotides matching TRBD2. The J segment lost 1 base and the V segment lost 5 bases, leaving 0 bases of the junction unmatched. Germline assignment: CDR1 GTSNPN and CDR2 SVGIG (reference sequence). This CDR3 is built from 13 residues. This CDR3 is CAWAGGSYNEQFF. The CDR3 region has the DNA TGTGCCTGGGCGGGGGGGTCCTACAATGAGCAGTTCTTC.

V usage is TRBV7-2 and J usage is TRBJ1-1; possible D gene TRBD1, 5 bases. The germline V gene encodes CDR1 SGHTA and CDR2 FQGNSA. The CDR3 length is 12 residues. Trimming shortened V by 4 bases and J by 10 bases, and 13 bases separated the two germline ends. CDR3 residues: CASSSRVAGAFF. In DNA form, the CDR3 reads TGTGCCAGCAGCTCCAGGGTGGCTGGAGCTTTCTTT. The full variable domain, rest sourced from reference TRBV7-2 and TRBJ1-1, is GAGVSQSPSNKVTEKGKDVELRCDPISGHTALYWYRQSLGQGLEFLIYFQGNSAPDKSGLPSDRFSAERTGGSVSTLTIQRTQQEDSAVYLCASSSRVAGAFFGQGTRLTVV.

The rearrangement links TRBV7-2 to TRBJ1-3, with 7 bases aligning to TRBD1. The germline V gene has CDR1 SGHTA and CDR2 FQGNSA. V lost 5 bases and J lost 0; bases outside the gene matches: 10. This CDR3 has 17 residues. In nucleotides, the CDR3 is TGTGCCAGCAGCCCGGCCTGGACAGGAAACTCTGGAAACACCATATATTTT. It yields the protein CASSPAWTGNSGNTIYF.

The chain is built from TRBV11-2 and TRBJ2-2; TRBD2 is a possible D gene (6 bases). Germline assignment: CDR1 SGHAT and CDR2 FQNNGV. This CDR3 is 15 amino acids long. V shed 2 bases and J shed 4 bases, with 11 bases lying between them. CDR3: CASSLLAEPTGELFF. The CDR3 DNA is TGTGCCAGCAGCTTATTAGCGGAGCCCACCGGGGAGCTGTTTTTT. The full variable domain, with the rest looked up from reference TRBV11-2 and TRBJ2-2, is EAGVAQSPRYKIIEKRQSVAFWCNPISGHATLYWYQQILGQGPKLLIQFQNNGVVDDSQLPKDRFSAERLKGVDSTLKIQPAKLEDSAVYLCASSLLAEPTGELFFGEGSRLTVL.